Listed here are 28 T cell receptor beta chains from one sample, sequenced in a study of identical twins. MiXCR, applied by TCRdb to the 5' RACE reads, yields one record per CDR3 protein. The repertoire holds a few hundred thousand distinct CDR3 sequences, approximately 17% seen once, with around 10% in the top ten. Sequences were obtained from naive T cells sorted from blood. These TCRs come from a man aged 50 to 60 in good health.

The rearrangement joins TRBV6-1 to TRBJ2-3; the match to TRBD1 covers 9 bases. The CDR3 extends over 15 amino acids. Per germline, CDR1 MNHNS and CDR2 SASEGT. After removal of 7 bases from V and 2 bases from J, the junction contained 7 bases not matched to a gene. The CDR3 DNA is TGTGCCAGCAAAAACAGGGGGCAAGACACAGATACGCAGTATTTT. It yields the protein CASKNRGQDTDTQYF.

The rearrangement joins TRBV19 to TRBJ2-1; D is perhaps TRBD1 (6 bases). V lost 6 bases and J 6 bases, leaving 18 bases between the germline ends. This CDR3 is built from 15 residues. CDR1 is LNHDA and CDR2 is SQIVND in the germline V gene (reference sequence). CDR3 sequence: CASSLEKARGNEQFF. As DNA, the CDR3 is TGTGCCAGTAGCCTAGAGAAGGCCAGGGGCAATGAGCAGTTCTTC.

This clonotype has just one count. The V and J genes are TRBV5-1 and TRBJ1-1, with a tentative D call TRBD1 (5 bases). The CDR3 consists of 15 residues. Germline V gene data show CDR1 as SGHRS and CDR2 as YFSETQ. Trimming left V 2 bases short and J 0 bases short, with 11 bases between. The CDR3 here is CASSFTVRVNTEAFF. CDR3 DNA sequence: TGCGCCAGCAGCTTTACAGTCAGGGTGAACACTGAAGCTTTCTTT.

The rearrangement links TRBV20-1 to TRBJ2-3, with TRBD2 matching over 12 bases. The CDR3 sequence is 16 residues long. Germline V gene data show CDR1 as DFQATT and CDR2 as SNEGSKA (reference sequence). V was pared by 6 bases and J by 1 base, with 8 bases of the junction left unmatched. The CDR3 region is CSATGLAGWGTDTQYF. Written as DNA, the CDR3 is TGCAGTGCAACCGGACTAGCGGGATGGGGCACAGATACGCAGTATTTT.

This sequence joins TRBV7-9 and TRBJ2-4; D might be TRBD1 (6 bases). CDR3 length: 16 amino acids. Looked up from germline, CDR1 is SEHNR and CDR2 is FQNEAQ (reference sequence). V was shortened by 2 bases and J by 5 bases, with 16 bases between the two germline ends. CDR3 coding DNA: TGTGCCAGCAGCTTAAAGGGGCTCTGGACAGAAAACATTCAGTACTTC. Amino acid sequence: CASSLKGLWTENIQYF.

This clonotype was seen at least ten times. The gene calls are TRBV20-1 and TRBJ2-5; the match to TRBD2 covers 10 bases. V was clipped by 0 bases and J by 11 bases; unmatched bases: 9. Germline V gene sequence: CDR1 DFQATT, CDR2 SNEGSKA (reference sequence). The CDR3 runs 14 residues. For the CDR3, the DNA is TGCAGTGCTAGAGAAACTAGCGGGGCTCGTGTTCAGTACTTC. This encodes CSARETSGARVQYF.

The sample holds a few counts of this clonotype. CDR3: CASSSTKLGGQGRMNTEAFF. The DNA of the CDR3 is TGTGCCAGCAGCTCCACCAAATTAGGGGGACAGGGGCGGATGAACACTGAAGCTTTCTTT. The chain employs TRBV11-1 and TRBJ1-1, with 10 nucleotides matching TRBD1. The CDR3 totals 20 residues. Trimming at V came to 4 bases and at J to 0 bases, leaving 17 bases not matched to a gene. Germline CDR1 SGHAT, CDR2 FQDESV (reference sequence).

The chain is built from TRBV5-1 and TRBJ2-2; TRBD2 aligns across 13 bases. Losses at the gene ends were 2 bases for V and 4 bases for J; bases not matched to a gene: 5. The CDR3 is 17 amino acids. The germline V gene encodes CDR1 SGHRS and CDR2 YFSETQ. CDR3 DNA: TGCGCCAGCAGCTTTGGACTAGCGGGGGCCTTCACCGGGGAGCTGTTTTTT. Amino acid sequence: CASSFGLAGAFTGELFF. Based on the CDR3 plus reference TRBV5-1 and TRBJ2-2, the full variable domain is KAGVTQTPRYLIKTRGQQVTLSCSPISGHRSVSWYQQTPGQGLQFLFEYFSETQRNKGNFPGRFSGRQFSNSRSEMNVSTLELGDSALYLCASSFGLAGAFTGELFFGEGSRLTVL.

This clonotype has just a few counts. The CDR3 here is CSCFGSQIYGYTF. In DNA, the CDR3 is TGCTCCTGCTTCGGTAGCCAAATCTATGGCTACACCTTC. V is TRBV20-1 and J is TRBJ1-2; D uncertain. This CDR3 comprises 13 residues. CDR1 and CDR2 from the germline V gene are DFQATT and SNEGSKA (reference sequence).

The V gene is TRBV29-1, the J gene TRBJ2-1, with 7 bases aligning to TRBD2. The CDR3 is 15 residues long. The V and J ends lost 6 bases and 11 bases, in that order; junction bases with no gene match: 19. Germline V gene sequence: CDR1 SQVTM, CDR2 ANQGSEA. CDR3 protein: CSVRNGRERGTKQFF. CDR3 DNA: TGCAGCGTCCGCAATGGGCGGGAGAGGGGCACTAAGCAGTTCTTC.

This clonotype was seen repeatedly, ten times or more. This chain joins TRBV28 and TRBJ2-1; no clear D gene. V shed 2 bases and J shed 0 bases, with 8 bases lying between them. CDR1 and CDR2 from the germline V gene are MDHEN and SYDVKM. The CDR3 has 15 amino acids. The CDR3, as DNA: TGTGCCAGCAGTTTACCCTTTGGCTCCTACAATGAGCAGTTCTTC. The encoded protein is CASSLPFGSYNEQFF.

The chain uses TRBV20-1 and TRBJ1-1; D is perhaps TRBD1 (6 bases). This CDR3 has 14 amino acids. From germline, CDR1 is DFQATT and CDR2 SNEGSKA (reference sequence). The V end lost 6 bases, the J end lost 1 base, and 15 bases lay between the germline ends. CDR3 DNA sequence: TGCAGTGCCAGACAGGTCAGGCGGAACACTGAAGCTTTCTTT. Translated: CSARQVRRNTEAFF.

This clonotype was seen many times. The rearrangement links TRBV29-1 to TRBJ2-7; D is uncertain. Germline CDR1 is SQVTM and CDR2 is ANQGSEA. This CDR3 region has 13 residues. V lost 1 base and J lost 2, with 9 bases in between. CDR3 amino acids: CSVEVRSTYEQYF. CDR3 in DNA: TGCAGCGTTGAAGTCAGGAGTACCTACGAGCAGTACTTC.

This clonotype was counted between two and nine times. This chain's CDR3 is CASSLLGYRVRDTQYF. Here the CDR3 DNA reads TGTGCCAGCAGCTTATTGGGCTACAGGGTCCGAGATACGCAGTATTTT. The V call is TRBV7-2, the J call TRBJ2-3; D is perhaps TRBD1 (6 bases). Germline V gives CDR1 SGHTA, CDR2 FQGNSA. V was pared by 2 bases and J by 5 bases, with 17 bases between. The CDR3 contains 16 residues.

The table lists this clonotype with a few counts. This rearrangement joins TRBV12-3 or TRBV12-4 to TRBJ1-2, with D uncertain. This CDR3 region has 16 residues. V shed 8 bases and J shed 0 bases, with 19 bases lying between them. The CDR3 is CASCRVLLTANYGYTF. CDR3 DNA sequence: TGTGCCAGCTGCCGGGTTTTGCTGACTGCTAACTATGGCTACACCTTC.

In its sample, this clonotype was seen many times. The rearrangement links TRBV5-1 to TRBJ2-3; tentatively, D is TRBD1 (5 bases). The CDR3 has 14 amino acids. V lost 4 bases and J 0 bases, leaving 9 bases between the germline ends. The germline gives CDR1 SGHRS, CDR2 YFSETQ. This CDR3 is CASSIGASTDTQYF. The CDR3 nucleotides read TGCGCCAGCAGCATAGGGGCGAGCACAGATACGCAGTATTTT.

The chain joins TRBV4-3 to TRBJ2-6; D is unresolved. V lost 1 base and J lost 0, with 10 bases in between. The length of the CDR3 is 17 residues. CDR1 is LGHNA and CDR2 is YSLEER in the germline V gene. For the CDR3, the DNA is TGCGCCAGCAGCCAAGGGGGTTATCCCTCTGGGGCCAACGTCCTGACTTTC. Amino acids: CASSQGGYPSGANVLTF.

CDR3 nucleotide sequence: TGTGCCAGCAGTGAAGGGGACTACAATGAGCAGTTCTTC. This gives the protein CASSEGDYNEQFF. The gene calls are TRBV2 and TRBJ2-1, with no clear D. V was trimmed by 1 base and J by 3 bases, leaving 4 bases between them. CDR3 length: 13 amino acids. Germline V gives CDR1 SNHLY, CDR2 FYNNEI. The variable domain in full, completed from reference TRBV2 and TRBJ2-1, reads EPEVTQTPSHQVTQMGQEVILRCVPISNHLYFYWYRQILGQKVEFLVSFYNNEISEKSEIFDDQFSVERPDGSNFTLKIRSTKLEDSAMYFCASSEGDYNEQFFGPGTRLTVL.

The rearrangement joins TRBV6-1 to TRBJ1-2; D might be TRBD1 (6 bases). Germline V CDR1 and CDR2: MNHNS, SASEGT. V shed 6 bases and J shed 4 bases, with 12 bases lying between them. This CDR3 region has 13 residues. The CDR3: CASSRGGGYGYTF. CDR3 bases: TGTGCCAGCAGCCGGGGGGGCGGCTATGGCTACACCTTC.

This clonotype was recorded many times. The rearrangement joins TRBV20-1 to TRBJ1-2; no reliable D call. Germline assignment: CDR1 DFQATT and CDR2 SNEGSKA (reference sequence). This CDR3 has 13 residues. Between the trimmed V and J ends, which lost 4 bases and 5 bases, there was a span of 14 bases. CDR3: CSAINTKGYGYTF. In DNA, the CDR3 is TGCAGTGCTATCAATACTAAGGGATATGGCTACACCTTC.

This clonotype was found many times. V and J are TRBV7-2 and TRBJ2-2; D is tentatively TRBD1 or TRBD2 (5 bases each). The CDR3 has 12 amino acids. From germline, CDR1 is SGHTA and CDR2 FQGNSA. V lost 1 base and J lost 15, with 12 bases in between. For the CDR3, the DNA is TGTGCCAGCAGCTTAGAAGTAGGGACCGTGTTTTTT. It specifies CASSLEVGTVFF. Full variable domain (remainder filled in from reference TRBV7-2 and TRBJ2-2): GAGVSQSPSNKVTEKGKDVELRCDPISGHTALYWYRQSLGQGLEFLIYFQGNSAPDKSGLPSDRFSAERTGGSVSTLTIQRTQQEDSAVYLCASSLEVGTVFFGEGSRLTVL.

In its sample, this clonotype was seen many times. This sequence joins TRBV5-6 and TRBJ1-1, with a tentative D call TRBD1 (5 bases). CDR1 and CDR2 (germline): SGHDT, YYEEEE. CDR3 length: 15 residues. Trimming cost V 0 bases and J 0 bases, with 9 bases left between them. CDR3 DNA sequence: TGTGCCAGCAGCTTGGGACAGAAAATGAACACTGAAGCTTTCTTT. Translated: CASSLGQKMNTEAFF.

This clonotype was counted a few times. This chain links TRBV3-1 with TRBJ1-4, with D hard to call. CDR1 and CDR2 from the germline V gene are LGHDT and YNNKEL (reference sequence). The CDR3 loop spans 14 amino acids. Trimming left V 3 bases short and J 2 bases short, with 7 bases between. The DNA of the CDR3 is TGTGCCAGCAGCCAGGGTACTACTAATGAAAAACTGTTTTTT. Its translation is CASSQGTTNEKLFF.

In nucleotides, the CDR3 is TGTGCCAGCAGCTTGGAGGGGGGGCAGAATTCACCCCTCCACTTT. It codes for CASSLEGGQNSPLHF. This chain uses TRBV5-8 with TRBJ1-6, with D possibly matching TRBD1 (6 bases). Germline CDR1 is SGHTS and CDR2 is YDEGEE. V lost 0 bases, J lost 7 bases, and 11 bases lay in between. The CDR3 loop spans 15 amino acids. The full variable domain, with the rest looked up from reference TRBV5-8 and TRBJ1-6, is EAGVTQSPTHLIKTRGQQATLRCSPISGHTSVYWYQQALGLGLQFLLWYDEGEERNRGNFPPRFSGRQFPNYSSELNVNALELEDSALYLCASSLEGGQNSPLHFGNGTRLTVT.

This clonotype was seen at least ten times. J is TRBJ1-1 and V is TRBV20-1, with a weak D call TRBD1 (6 bases). The CDR3 extends over 15 amino acids. Germline V CDR1 and CDR2: DFQATT, SNEGSKA (reference sequence). V dropped 4 bases and J dropped 2 bases, with 17 bases sitting between them. CDR3 in amino acids: CSAKRAGQINTEAFF. CDR3 coding DNA: TGCAGTGCTAAGAGGGCAGGACAGATAAACACTGAAGCTTTCTTT.

V is TRBV20-1 and J is TRBJ2-3, with D possibly TRBD1 on 5 matching bases. Germline CDR1 and CDR2: DFQATT and SNEGSKA (reference sequence). The germline V and J ends were trimmed by 3 bases and 0 bases, with 13 bases remaining between them. The CDR3 length is 15 residues. CDR3 in amino acids: CSASDDGASTDTQYF. The CDR3 DNA reads TGCAGTGCTAGCGACGATGGGGCTAGCACAGATACGCAGTATTTT.

In its sample, this clonotype was seen a few times. The V call is TRBV5-4, the J call TRBJ1-2; 9 nucleotides align to TRBD1. CDR1 SGHNT and CDR2 YYREEE come from the germline V gene (reference sequence). This CDR3 spans 15 amino acids. After removal of 4 bases from V and 5 bases from J, the junction contained 9 bases not matched to a gene. The CDR3 is CASSAGGQGVYGYTF. Here the CDR3 DNA reads TGTGCCAGCAGCGCGGGGGGACAGGGAGTATATGGCTACACCTTC.

The chain has TRBV20-1 and TRBJ2-7; D gene uncertain. CDR1 is DFQATT, CDR2 SNEGSKA, per germline (reference sequence). The CDR3 spans 14 residues. V lost 0 bases to trimming and J lost 3 bases, with 12 bases between them. The CDR3 region is CSARDLHAIYEQYF. The CDR3, as DNA: TGCAGTGCTAGAGATCTCCATGCTATCTACGAGCAGTACTTC.